This T cell receptor beta chain derives from a study of blood T cell repertoires in COVID-19. Study information: Acute-phase and convalescent COVID-19 samples originated in the United States, Italy and Spain.

Sequenced by immunoSEQ multiplex PCR; TCRdb stores in-frame clones only, minus some. The sample consists of approximately 51,000 clones, approximately 85% of them appearing once. The V end lost 4 bases, the J end lost 3 bases, and 13 bases lay between the germline ends. Germline assignment: CDR1 MDHEN and CDR2 SYDVKM. The CDR3 is 15 amino acids. This clone was seen once. The clonotype was recovered from a human donor in a cohort sampled during active COVID-19. Sequenced: peripheral blood. V usage is TRBV28 and J usage is TRBJ1-5; D possibly corresponds to TRBD1 (5 bases). CDR3 in DNA: TGTGCCAGCAGTTGGGGACGGGAGAACAATCAGCCCCAGCATTTT. This gives the protein CASSWGRENNQPQHF.